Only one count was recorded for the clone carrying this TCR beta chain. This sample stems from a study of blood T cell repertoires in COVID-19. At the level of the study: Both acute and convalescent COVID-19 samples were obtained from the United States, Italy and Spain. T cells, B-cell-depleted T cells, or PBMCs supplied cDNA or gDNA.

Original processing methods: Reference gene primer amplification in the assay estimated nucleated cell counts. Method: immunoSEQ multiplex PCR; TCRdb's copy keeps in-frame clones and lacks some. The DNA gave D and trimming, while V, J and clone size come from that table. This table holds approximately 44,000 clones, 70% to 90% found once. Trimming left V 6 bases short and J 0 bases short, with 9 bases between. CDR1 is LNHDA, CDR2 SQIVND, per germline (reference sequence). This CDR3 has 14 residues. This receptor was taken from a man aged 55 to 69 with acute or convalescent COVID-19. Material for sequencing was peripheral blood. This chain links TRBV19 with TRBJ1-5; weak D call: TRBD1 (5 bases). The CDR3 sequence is CASRDTYSNQPQHF. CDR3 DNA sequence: TGTGCCAGTAGGGACACCTATAGCAATCAGCCCCAGCATTTT.